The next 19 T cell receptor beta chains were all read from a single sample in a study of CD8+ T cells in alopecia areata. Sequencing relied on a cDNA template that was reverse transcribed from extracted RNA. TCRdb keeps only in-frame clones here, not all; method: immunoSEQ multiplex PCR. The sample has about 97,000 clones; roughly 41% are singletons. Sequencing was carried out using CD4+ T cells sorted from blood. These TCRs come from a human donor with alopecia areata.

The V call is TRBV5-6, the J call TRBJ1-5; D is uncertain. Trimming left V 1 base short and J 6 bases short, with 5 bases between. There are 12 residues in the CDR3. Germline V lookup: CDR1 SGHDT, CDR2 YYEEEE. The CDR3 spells CASSLIGQPQHF. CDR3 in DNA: TGTGCCAGCAGCTTGATTGGTCAGCCCCAGCATTTT. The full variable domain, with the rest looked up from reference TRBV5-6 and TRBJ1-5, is DAGVTQSPTHLIKTRGQQVTLRCSPKSGHDTVSWYQQALGQGPQFIFQYYEEEERQRGNFPDRFSGHQFPNYSSELNVNALLLGDSALYLCASSLIGQPQHFGDGTRLSIL.

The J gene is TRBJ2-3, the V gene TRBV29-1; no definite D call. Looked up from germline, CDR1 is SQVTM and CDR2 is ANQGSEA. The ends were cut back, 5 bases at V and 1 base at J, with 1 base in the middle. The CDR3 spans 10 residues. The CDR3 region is CSVRTDTQYF. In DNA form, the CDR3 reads TGCAGCGTTCGCACAGATACGCAGTATTTT.

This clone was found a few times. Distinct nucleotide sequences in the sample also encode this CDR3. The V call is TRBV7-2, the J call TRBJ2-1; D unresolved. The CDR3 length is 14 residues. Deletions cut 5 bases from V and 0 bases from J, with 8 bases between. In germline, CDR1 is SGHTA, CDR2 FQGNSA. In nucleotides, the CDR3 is TGTGCCAGCAGCCTCATGAGCTCCTACAATGAGCAGTTCTTC. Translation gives CASSLMSSYNEQFF.

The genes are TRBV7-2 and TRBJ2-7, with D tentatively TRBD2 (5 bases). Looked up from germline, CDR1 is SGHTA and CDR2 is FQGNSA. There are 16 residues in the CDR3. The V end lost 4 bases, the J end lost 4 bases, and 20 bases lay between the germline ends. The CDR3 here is CASSSLSRGGSYEQYF. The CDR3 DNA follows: TGTGCCAGCAGCTCCCTCTCCCGTGGAGGCTCTTACGAGCAGTACTTC.

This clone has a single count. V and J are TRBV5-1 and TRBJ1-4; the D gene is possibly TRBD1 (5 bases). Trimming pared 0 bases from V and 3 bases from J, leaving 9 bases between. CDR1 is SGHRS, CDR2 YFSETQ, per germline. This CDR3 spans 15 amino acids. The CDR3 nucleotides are TGCGCCAGCAGCTTGGCAGGGCAGGCTAATGAAAAACTGTTTTTT. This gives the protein CASSLAGQANEKLFF.

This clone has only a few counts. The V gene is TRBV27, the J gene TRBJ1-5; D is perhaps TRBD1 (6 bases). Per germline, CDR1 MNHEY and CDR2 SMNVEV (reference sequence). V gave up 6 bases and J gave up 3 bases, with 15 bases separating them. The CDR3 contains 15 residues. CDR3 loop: CASRRQESVNQPQHF. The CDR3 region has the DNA TGTGCCAGCAGGCGACAGGAGTCGGTCAATCAGCCCCAGCATTTT.

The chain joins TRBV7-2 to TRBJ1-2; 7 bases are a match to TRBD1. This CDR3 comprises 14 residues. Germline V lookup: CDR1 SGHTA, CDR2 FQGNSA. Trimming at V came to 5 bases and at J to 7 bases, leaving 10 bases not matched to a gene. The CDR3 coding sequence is TGTGCCAGCAGCCCAACCGACAGGGTTACTGGCTACACCTTC. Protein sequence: CASSPTDRVTGYTF.

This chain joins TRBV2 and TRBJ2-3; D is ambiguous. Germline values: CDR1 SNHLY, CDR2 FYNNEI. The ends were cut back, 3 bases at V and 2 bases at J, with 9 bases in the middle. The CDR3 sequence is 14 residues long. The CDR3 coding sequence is TGTGCCAGCAGTGATGGAGTGGACACAGATACGCAGTATTTT. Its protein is CASSDGVDTDTQYF.

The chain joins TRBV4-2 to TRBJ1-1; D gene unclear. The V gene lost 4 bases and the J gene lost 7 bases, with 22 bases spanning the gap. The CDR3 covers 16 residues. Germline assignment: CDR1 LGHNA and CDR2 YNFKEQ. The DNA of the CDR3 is TGTGCCAGCAGCCCCAATACGATAGACCCTAAAAGTGAAGCTTTCTTT. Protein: CASSPNTIDPKSEAFF.

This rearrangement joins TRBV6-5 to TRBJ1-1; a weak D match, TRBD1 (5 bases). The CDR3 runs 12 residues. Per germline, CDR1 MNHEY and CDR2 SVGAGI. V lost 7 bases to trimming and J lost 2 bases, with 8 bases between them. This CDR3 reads CASMGDNTEAFF. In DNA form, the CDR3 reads TGTGCCAGCATGGGGGACAACACTGAAGCTTTCTTT.

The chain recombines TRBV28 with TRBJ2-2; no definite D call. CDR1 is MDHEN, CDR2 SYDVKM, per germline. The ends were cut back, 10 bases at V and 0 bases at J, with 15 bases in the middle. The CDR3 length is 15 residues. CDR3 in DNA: TGTGCCACCCCGGTCGGCGGTTCGAACACCGGGGAGCTGTTTTTT. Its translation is CATPVGGSNTGELFF.

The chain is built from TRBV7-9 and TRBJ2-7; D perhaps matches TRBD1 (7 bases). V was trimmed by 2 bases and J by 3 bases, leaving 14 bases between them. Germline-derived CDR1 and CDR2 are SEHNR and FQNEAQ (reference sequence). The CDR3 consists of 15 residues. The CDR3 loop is CASSLSAGQHYEQYF. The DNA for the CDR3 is TGTGCCAGCAGCTTATCCGCGGGACAGCACTACGAGCAGTACTTC.

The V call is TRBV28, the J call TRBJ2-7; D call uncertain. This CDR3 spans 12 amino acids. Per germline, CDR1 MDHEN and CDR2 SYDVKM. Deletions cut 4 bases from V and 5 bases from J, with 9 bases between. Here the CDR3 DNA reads TGTGCCAGCAGTTCCACCTTGGACGAGCAGTACTTC. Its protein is CASSSTLDEQYF.

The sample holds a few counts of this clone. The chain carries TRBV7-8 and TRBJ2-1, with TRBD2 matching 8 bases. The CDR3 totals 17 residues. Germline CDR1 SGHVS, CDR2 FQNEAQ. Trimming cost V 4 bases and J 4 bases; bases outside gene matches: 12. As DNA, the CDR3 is TGTGCCAGCAGCTCCCGGAGAGGTAGCGGGGTTTACAATGAGCAGTTCTTC. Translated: CASSSRRGSGVYNEQFF. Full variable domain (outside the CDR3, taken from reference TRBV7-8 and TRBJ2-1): GAGVSQSPRYKVAKRGQDVALRCDPISGHVSLFWYQQALGQGPEFLTYFQNEAQLDKSGLPSDRFFAERPEGSVSTLKIQRTQQEDSAVYLCASSSRRGSGVYNEQFFGPGTRLTVL.

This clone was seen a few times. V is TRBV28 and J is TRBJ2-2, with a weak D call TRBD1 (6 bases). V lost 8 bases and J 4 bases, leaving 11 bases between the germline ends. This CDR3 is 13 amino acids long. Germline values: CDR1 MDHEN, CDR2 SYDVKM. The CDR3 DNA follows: TGTGCCAGCTTTCTCAGGGGCACCGGGGAGCTGTTTTTT. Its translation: CASFLRGTGELFF.

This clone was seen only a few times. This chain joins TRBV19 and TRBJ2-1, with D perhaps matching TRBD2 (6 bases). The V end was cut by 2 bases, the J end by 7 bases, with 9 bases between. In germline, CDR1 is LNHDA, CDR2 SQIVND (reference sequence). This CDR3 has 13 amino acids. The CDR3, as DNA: TGTGCCAGTAGTATATTCGCGGGAAATGAGCAGTTCTTC. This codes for CASSIFAGNEQFF.

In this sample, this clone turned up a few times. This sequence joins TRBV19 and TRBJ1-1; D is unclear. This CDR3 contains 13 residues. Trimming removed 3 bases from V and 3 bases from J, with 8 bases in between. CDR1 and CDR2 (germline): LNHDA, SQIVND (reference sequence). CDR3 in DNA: TGTGCCAGTAGTATGACGGGTTACACTGAAGCTTTCTTT. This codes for CASSMTGYTEAFF. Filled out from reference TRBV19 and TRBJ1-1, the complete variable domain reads DGGITQSPKYLFRKEGQNVTLSCEQNLNHDAMYWYRQDPGQGLRLIYYSQIVNDFQKGDIAEGYSVSREKKESFPLTVTSAQKNPTAFYLCASSMTGYTEAFFGQGTRLTVV.

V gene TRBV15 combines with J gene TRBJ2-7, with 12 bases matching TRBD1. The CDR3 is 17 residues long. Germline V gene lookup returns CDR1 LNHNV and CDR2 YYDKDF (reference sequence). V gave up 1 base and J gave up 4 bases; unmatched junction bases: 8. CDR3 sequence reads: CATSRGGTGGNFYEQYF. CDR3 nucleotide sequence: TGTGCCACCAGCAGAGGAGGGACAGGGGGCAATTTTTACGAGCAGTACTTC.

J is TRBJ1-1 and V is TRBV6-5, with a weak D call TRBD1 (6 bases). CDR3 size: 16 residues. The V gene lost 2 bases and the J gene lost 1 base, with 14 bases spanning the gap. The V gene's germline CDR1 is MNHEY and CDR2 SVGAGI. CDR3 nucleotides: TGTGCCAGCAGTTACGGGGGGGGCAGAAAGAACACTGAAGCTTTCTTT. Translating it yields CASSYGGGRKNTEAFF.